This T cell receptor (beta chain) originates from a study of control samples from healthy donors and cancer patients (dated by TCRdb to 2018 to 2020). The CDR3 runs 15 residues from the cysteine to the phenylalanine. Only CDR3 DNA remains: 45 bases, in frame from the first base. CDR1 and CDR2, per the germline V gene (reference sequence), are LGHDT and YNNKEL. Trimming takes 5 bases from V and 7 bases from J, and the germline ends sit 20 bases apart. This clone occurred once. No cognate antigen has been identified for it. Nothing much larger sits one base from this clone, and base qualities are not available. To prepare the library, the immunoSEQ multiplex PCR assay was applied. Drawn from immuneACCESS, this table holds only the in-frame rearrangements with V and J called that TCRdb kept. Clones are partly lost; checked studies trace under half to an unresolved V gene and leave the rest unexplained. Counted in this sample were about 130,000 clones; 92% of them appeared once. The top ten hold just under 0.6% of the sample.

The sequence came from a man aged 80 or over with head and neck cancer. Sequenced: PBMCs. The chain joins TRBV3-1 (or the pseudogene TRBV3-2) to TRBJ2-5; matching of 6 bases hints at TRBD2 as the D gene. CDR3 protein: CASSFGGGREVTQYF. The DNA reads TGTGCCAGCAGCTTCGGAGGAGGGCGCGAGGTGACCCAGTACTTC.